This T cell receptor beta chain is drawn from a study of cytomegalovirus exposure and HLA in healthy donors. The wider study: Earlier findings included some 120 million unique TCR beta sequences obtained from some 180 million T cells.

The CDR3 sequence is 13 residues long. Trimming left V 9 bases short and J 6 bases short, with 17 bases between. Per the germline V gene, CDR1 is LNHDA and CDR2 is SQIVND (reference sequence). Study-wide findings and caveats: What TCR beta sequences reportedly achieved was accurate prediction of HLA-A and HLA-B alleles in most subjects.

Points on this clone: Its cognate antigen is unknown.

Primers: 60 Vbeta forward and 13 Jbeta reverse. Per the original methods: There were some 87 million unique TCR beta chains by a later count, and some 10 million of them were shared. The repertoire was sequenced with immunoSEQ multiplex PCR; TCRdb's copy has only in-frame clones and lacks some. V, J and clone size were drawn from that table, and D and trimming were deduced from the DNA. The repertoire includes 100,000 to 150,000 clones, just under 75% of them detected once, and about 4.9% sits in the top ten. The receptor was isolated from a man aged 55 to 70 in good health and CMV-seropositive. The chain joins TRBV19 to TRBJ1-1, with D tentatively TRBD1 (5 bases). The specimen sequenced was PBMCs. CDR3 nucleotides: TGTGCCAGCAACACAGGCCTTAGGTCTGAAGCTTTCTTT. This translates into CASNTGLRSEAFF.